This T cell receptor (beta chain) was sequenced in a study of early T cells in non-severe SARS-CoV-2 infection. On the study more broadly: Sequencing used unsorted whole-blood bulk RNA, so chains lack pairing.

Note on this clonotype: Its antigen is undetermined.

The CDR3 covers 11 residues. Germline V CDR1 and CDR2: SGHRS, YFSETQ. Trimming removed 4 bases at V and 7 bases at J, with 9 bases between. TCRdb re-derived calls from the 5' RACE reads in MiXCR, one entry per CDR3 protein. Among 60,000 to 75,000 distinct CDR3 sequences, roughly 13% were seen once, and the ten largest hold over 1.1%. Study outcomes and limitations: Clonotype matching in VDJdb favored anti-spike CD8 responses and did not capture private and CD4 specificities.

The material was whole blood, obtained at baseline. V gene TRBV5-1 combines with J gene TRBJ2-7; the D gene is possibly TRBD2 (6 bases). This sequence originates from an adult who was a healthcare worker with PCR-confirmed SARS-CoV-2 infection or an uninfected control (not recorded which). In DNA form, the CDR3 reads TGCGCCAGCAGCCATGCGGGGGAGCAGTACTTC. It specifies CASSHAGEQYF.